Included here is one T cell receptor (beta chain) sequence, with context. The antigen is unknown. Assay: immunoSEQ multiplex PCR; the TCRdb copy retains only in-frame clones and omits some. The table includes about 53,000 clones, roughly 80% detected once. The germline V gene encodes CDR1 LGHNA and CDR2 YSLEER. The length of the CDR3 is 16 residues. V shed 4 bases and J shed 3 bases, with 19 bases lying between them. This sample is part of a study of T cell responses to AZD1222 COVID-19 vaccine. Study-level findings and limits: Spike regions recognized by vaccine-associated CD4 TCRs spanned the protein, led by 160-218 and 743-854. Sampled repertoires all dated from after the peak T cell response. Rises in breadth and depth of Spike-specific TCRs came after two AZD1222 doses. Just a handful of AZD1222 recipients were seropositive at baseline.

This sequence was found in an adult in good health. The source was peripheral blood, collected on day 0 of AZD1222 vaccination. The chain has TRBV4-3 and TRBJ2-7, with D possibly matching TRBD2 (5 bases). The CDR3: CASSPRPDGLNYEQYF. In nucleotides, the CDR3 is TGCGCCAGCAGCCCGCGGCCCGACGGACTCAACTACGAGCAGTACTTC.